This note documents a single T cell receptor beta chain sequence. Its binding antigen is unknown. Base quality data are lacking; no much larger clone is found one base away. TCRbeta CDR3 regions were amplified from genomic DNA by means of the immunoSEQ Assay, a bias-controlled multiplex PCR. As for the authors' bioinformatics: The number of nucleated cells in each sample was estimated from the amplification of reference gene primers within the assay. Sequence reads were collapsed and filtered to measure the absolute abundance of every unique TCRbeta CDR3 rearrangement. For each sample, productive Simpson clonality was calculated as the square root of Simpson's diversity index over productive rearrangements. TCRdb took this table from immuneACCESS and kept in-frame rearrangements with V and J called. Such tables lack part of the clones; where checked against another copy, unresolved V genes explain under half of the gap, and the rest is unexplained. That table is the source of V, J and clone size, and D and trimming were worked out from the DNA. The sample table contains about 110,000 clones; only one count was recorded for 80% to 90% of them. Of the sample, 16% is held by the ten largest clones.

Including cysteine and phenylalanine, the CDR3 has 16 amino acids. CDR3 DNA only is kept here, 48 bases in frame from base 1. V is cut by 3 bases and J by 0 bases, and the space between the germline ends is 14 bases. The CDR1 and CDR2 encoded by the germline V gene (reference sequence) are DFQATT and SNEGSKA. The data are from a study of blood T cell repertoires in COVID-19 (dated by TCRdb to 2018 to 2020). Regarding the complete study: Samples covering the acute and convalescent phases of COVID-19 were provided by collaborators in the United States, Italy and Spain. Nearly every sample came with metadata listing a de-identified subject ID, COVID-19 status, age in years and sex. The repertoires were made available in a free public database intended to serve as a resource for research on the immune response to SARS-CoV-2. Samples came from the ongoing ImmuneRACE study (first 160 participants) plus 1,254 subjects from 6 global collaborators. The prospective study material was composed of cDNA or gDNA derived from T cells, B-cell-depleted T cells, or PBMCs. Where available, HLA class I and class II types were obtained from metadata supplied by the sample provider rather than from assay-based typing. Deeply sampled blood TCRbeta repertoires from subjects exposed to, actively infected with, or recovered from COVID-19 were included in the dataset.

Study-wide conclusions, independent of this receptor: The quantity of clinical and demographic metadata differed by source and by participant and was supplied without curation.

The collaborating institutions used their own protocols to collect whole blood in K2EDTA tubes. For TCRbeta analysis, collaborators shipped samples as frozen whole blood, isolated PBMCs, or DNA extracted from either of those sample types. This clonotype was sampled from an older woman with acute or convalescent COVID-19. The chain uses TRBV20-1 and TRBJ1-4, with TRBD1 as a weak D call on 5 bases. The sample taken for sequencing was peripheral blood. The CDR3 loop reads CSASNLMTATNEKLFF. The DNA is as follows: TGCAGTGCTAGTAACCTGATGACAGCAACTAATGAAAAACTGTTTTTT.